This entry lists 20 T cell receptor beta chains sequenced from one sample in a study of CD8 T cells in Susac syndrome. Reverse transcription of about 0.45 to 1 ug RNA used random hexamers. TCRdb itself ran the immunoSEQ multiplex PCR reads through MiXCR, one entry per CDR3 protein. Of about 140,000 distinct CDR3 sequences in the sample, approximately 95% are singletons; the top ten hold approximately 0.13%. Sequencing was done on a sample of CD4+ T cells from PBMCs. These receptors were obtained from a human donor with Susac syndrome.

This chain's CDR3 is CSALGTGNYGYTF. The CDR3 region has the DNA TGCAGTGCTTTAGGGACAGGGAACTATGGCTACACCTTC. The chain uses TRBV20-1 and TRBJ1-2, with 9 bases aligning to TRBD1. Trimming took 5 bases from V and 2 from J; bases not matched to a gene: 3. The germline gives CDR1 DFQATT, CDR2 SNEGSKA (reference sequence). The length of the CDR3 is 13 residues.

The chain uses TRBV20-1 and TRBJ1-5; D remains unclear. The CDR3 is 13 amino acids. Germline loops: CDR1 DFQATT, CDR2 SNEGSKA (reference sequence). Trimming left V 1 base short and J 3 bases short, with 7 bases between. The CDR3 protein is CSARVRNNQPQHF. CDR3 bases: TGCAGTGCTAGAGTCAGGAACAATCAGCCCCAGCATTTT.

The genes are TRBV27 and TRBJ1-1; tentatively, D is TRBD1 (6 bases). Germline values: CDR1 MNHEY, CDR2 SMNVEV (reference sequence). The CDR3 totals 14 residues. V dropped 3 bases and J dropped 6 bases, with 14 bases sitting between them. Here the CDR3 DNA reads TGTGCCAGCAGTTTCAGGGGAGCAGGGGCTGAAGCTTTCTTT. As protein: CASSFRGAGAEAFF.

The chain has TRBV20-1 and TRBJ1-4; 7 bases are shared with TRBD1. Trimming at V came to 1 base and at J to 5 bases, leaving 10 bases not matched to a gene. CDR1 and CDR2 (germline): DFQATT, SNEGSKA (reference sequence). The CDR3 has 16 residues. CDR3 coding DNA: TGCAGTGCTAGAGGACGAGCTGACAGGGACAATGAAAAACTGTTTTTT. This encodes CSARGRADRDNEKLFF.

The chain joins TRBV5-6 to TRBJ2-3; 7 positions agree with TRBD1. After removal of 4 bases from V and 6 bases from J, the junction contained 2 bases not matched to a gene. CDR1 and CDR2 (germline): SGHDT, YYEEEE. This CDR3 spans 12 amino acids. CDR3 sequence reads: CASSTGVDTQYF. The CDR3 nucleotides are TGTGCCAGCAGCACAGGGGTGGATACGCAGTATTTT.

The gene calls are TRBV30 and TRBJ1-3; no clear D gene. Germline-derived CDR1 and CDR2 are GTSNPN and SVGIG (reference sequence). Trimming stripped 0 bases from V and 2 bases from J, with 11 bases between. This CDR3 has 15 residues. DNA for the CDR3: TGTGCCTGGAGTGTCGCCCAGGTAACTGGAAACACCATATATTTT. It encodes CAWSVAQVTGNTIYF.

The V gene is TRBV7-9, the J gene TRBJ2-5; D perhaps matches TRBD2 (5 bases). V lost 3 bases, J lost 5 bases, and 10 bases lay in between. CDR1 is SEHNR and CDR2 is FQNEAQ in the germline V gene (reference sequence). The CDR3 loop spans 13 amino acids. This CDR3 reads CASSFIGVETQYF. CDR3 DNA sequence: TGTGCCAGCAGCTTTATCGGGGTCGAGACCCAGTACTTC.

This clonotype was picked up one time. The chain links TRBV5-1 to TRBJ2-5; TRBD2 matches at 8 bases. V lost 3 bases, J lost 5 bases, and 12 bases stayed unmatched. Germline CDR1 SGHRS, CDR2 YFSETQ. This CDR3 has 16 amino acids. CDR3 amino acids: CASSSGASGGRETQYF. DNA of the CDR3: TGCGCCAGCAGCTCGGGGGCCAGCGGGGGACGTGAGACCCAGTACTTC.

CDR3 amino acids: CSVGGVGTEAFF. The CDR3 DNA is TGCAGCGTGGGAGGGGTTGGCACTGAAGCTTTCTTT. This chain uses TRBV29-1 with TRBJ1-1, with D possibly matching TRBD1 (5 bases). The V end lost 6 bases, the J end lost 4 bases, and 12 bases lay between the germline ends. The germline gives CDR1 SQVTM, CDR2 ANQGSEA. The CDR3 length is 12 residues.

The rearrangement links TRBV20-1 to TRBJ2-7; 8 bases line up with TRBD2. The CDR3 sequence is 14 residues long. Germline CDR1 DFQATT, CDR2 SNEGSKA (reference sequence). The V segment lost 3 bases and the J segment 5 bases; nucleotides outside the gene matches: 9. CDR3 region: CSARRGGRPDEQYF. The CDR3 bases are TGCAGTGCTAGGCGGGGCGGGAGGCCCGACGAGCAGTACTTC.

The chain is built from TRBV20-1 and TRBJ2-7, with 8 bases fitting TRBD2. Germline V gene lookup returns CDR1 DFQATT and CDR2 SNEGSKA (reference sequence). The CDR3 is made up of 15 amino acids. V was clipped by 8 bases and J by 7 bases; unmatched bases: 19. CDR3 protein: CSLKRSGGGLLEQYF. CDR3 bases: TGCAGTTTAAAGAGGAGCGGGGGAGGCCTGTTGGAGCAGTACTTC.

The chain uses TRBV30 and TRBJ2-7; D remains ambiguous. Germline V gives CDR1 GTSNPN, CDR2 SVGIG (reference sequence). CDR3 length equals 14 residues. The germline V and J ends were trimmed by 2 bases and 3 bases, with 14 bases remaining between them. The CDR3 DNA is TGTGCCTGGAGTAGGGCAGGTAGCCTCTACGAGCAGTACTTC. Translation: CAWSRAGSLYEQYF. Together with reference TRBV30 and TRBJ2-7, the CDR3 gives the full variable domain: SQTIHQWPATLVQPVGSPLSLECTVEGTSNPNLYWYRQAAGRGLQLLFYSVGIGQISSEVPQNLSASRPQDRQFILSSKKLLLSDSGFYLCAWSRAGSLYEQYFGPGTRLTVT.

V is TRBV5-6 and J is TRBJ2-5, with a possible D match to TRBD1 (5 bases). The germline V gene encodes CDR1 SGHDT and CDR2 YYEEEE. V shed 2 bases and J shed 4 bases, with 12 bases lying between them. This CDR3 has 14 amino acids. CDR3 nucleotides: TGTGCCAGCAGCTTTCACCCTGGGGCAGAGACCCAGTACTTC. It is translated as CASSFHPGAETQYF. The whole variable domain, filled in from reference TRBV5-6 and TRBJ2-5, reads DAGVTQSPTHLIKTRGQQVTLRCSPKSGHDTVSWYQQALGQGPQFIFQYYEEEERQRGNFPDRFSGHQFPNYSSELNVNALLLGDSALYLCASSFHPGAETQYFGPGTRLLVL.

The rearrangement uses TRBV20-1 and TRBJ2-1, with TRBD2 identical over 9 bases. After removal of 2 bases from V and 0 bases from J, the junction contained 11 bases not matched to a gene. CDR3 length: 18 amino acids. Germline assignment: CDR1 DFQATT and CDR2 SNEGSKA (reference sequence). DNA of the CDR3: TGCAGTGCTAGATCCGGCGGGGGGGCTAAAAGCTCCTACAATGAGCAGTTCTTC. Translation: CSARSGGGAKSSYNEQFF.

The V call is TRBV29-1, the J call TRBJ2-1; unclear D gene. From germline, CDR1 is SQVTM and CDR2 ANQGSEA. Deletions cut 5 bases from V and 3 bases from J, with 2 bases between. CDR3 length: 10 amino acids. CDR3: CSVHYNEQFF. For the CDR3, the DNA is TGCAGCGTTCACTACAATGAGCAGTTCTTC.

CDR3: CASSIGPTIGNQPQHF. The CDR3 region has the DNA TGTGCCAGTAGTATCGGGCCGACGATAGGGAATCAGCCCCAGCATTTT. The V gene is TRBV19, the J gene TRBJ1-5; D unclear. The ends were cut back, 3 bases at V and 4 bases at J, with 16 bases in the middle. This CDR3 region has 16 residues. Looked up from germline, CDR1 is LNHDA and CDR2 is SQIVND (reference sequence).

The chain employs TRBV29-1 and TRBJ1-3; 7 nucleotides line up with TRBD1. Germline-derived CDR1 and CDR2 are SQVTM and ANQGSEA. This CDR3 is built from 16 residues. Germline trimming cut 3 bases from V and 2 bases from J; bases unmatched to any gene: 10. CDR3 residues: CSVDSRQGSAGNTIYF. The CDR3 DNA is TGCAGCGTTGACTCACGACAGGGTAGTGCTGGAAACACCATATATTTT.

The rearrangement joins TRBV14 to TRBJ2-7; possibly TRBD1 or TRBD2 for D (5 bases each). V gave up 2 bases and J gave up 5 bases, with 10 bases separating them. Per germline, CDR1 SGHDN and CDR2 FVKESK. The CDR3 covers 13 residues. The CDR3, as DNA: TGTGCCAGCAGCCAACGGGGACCGGACGAGCAGTACTTC. Its protein is CASSQRGPDEQYF. The full variable domain, rest sourced from reference TRBV14 and TRBJ2-7, is EAGVTQFPSHSVIEKGQTVTLRCDPISGHDNLYWYRRVMGKEIKFLLHFVKESKQDESGMPNNRFLAERTGGTYSTLKVQPAELEDSGVYFCASSQRGPDEQYFGPGTRLTVT.

The chain uses TRBV3-1 and TRBJ1-2; D remains unclear. The CDR3 spans 13 residues. V was cut by 0 bases and J by 4 bases, with 6 bases left in between. CDR1 and CDR2 (germline): LGHDT, YNNKEL (reference sequence). The CDR3 region is CASSQDDLYGYTF. CDR3 bases: TGTGCCAGCAGCCAAGATGACCTCTATGGCTACACCTTC. The entire variable domain, with the rest obtained from reference TRBV3-1 and TRBJ1-2, is as follows: DTAVSQTPKYLVTQMGNDKSIKCEQNLGHDTMYWYKQDSKKFLKIMFSYNNKELIINETVPNRFSPKSPDKAHLNLHINSLELGDSAVYFCASSQDDLYGYTFGSGTRLTVV.

DNA for the CDR3: TGCAGTGGCATAGAGGGGACAGCGTCTCACTATGGCTACACCTTC. This sequence encodes CSGIEGTASHYGYTF. The V call is TRBV20-1, the J call TRBJ1-2, with TRBD1 matching over 7 bases. Looked up from germline, CDR1 is DFQATT and CDR2 is SNEGSKA (reference sequence). V gave up 7 bases and J gave up 3 bases; unmatched junction bases: 14. This CDR3 is 15 amino acids long.